This T cell receptor (beta chain) was identified in a study of cytomegalovirus exposure and HLA in healthy donors. V was pared by 7 bases and J by 4 bases, with 6 bases of the junction left unmatched. Germline values: CDR1 LNHDA, CDR2 SQIVND (reference sequence). The CDR3 is 15 amino acids. 13 Jbeta primers and 60 Vbeta primers were used for the PCR. Some clones are missing from TCRdb's copy, which holds only in-frame ones; the method was immunoSEQ multiplex PCR. The top ten clones hold more than 3% of a sample with about 100,000 clones, around 79% of them seen once. This TCR derives from a woman aged 40 to 55 in good health and CMV-seronegative. V is TRBV19 and J is TRBJ2-5, with 13 bases lining up with TRBD2. Sequencing input: PBMCs. This chain's CDR3 is CASTRTSGRGETQYF. In DNA, the CDR3 is TGTGCCAGTACCCGGACTAGCGGGAGAGGAGAGACCCAGTACTTC.